This TCR beta chain was obtained from a study of T cells in Graves' hyperthyroidism and ophthalmopathy. Amplification targeted TCR beta CDR3 regions from RNA transcripts. HTBI primers were employed in a first-round RT-PCR of the TCR CDR3. TCRdb used MiXCR to reprocess the multiplex PCR reads, holding one entry per CDR3 protein. The sample has hundreds of thousands of distinct CDR3 sequences; roughly 50% are singletons. The TCR was taken from a woman between 18 and 29 years old with Graves' hyperthyroidism. The sequenced material came from peripheral blood or thyroid tissue (not recorded which).

The CDR3: CSVEAGQAYF. CDR3 coding DNA: TGCAGCGTTGAGGCCGGACAGGCCTATTTT. V gene TRBV29-1 combines with J gene TRBJ1-3; 7 bases align to TRBD1. The CDR3 spans 10 residues. CDR1 is SQVTM, CDR2 ANQGSEA, per germline. The junction had 6 bases not matched to a gene; V was cut back by 3 bases and J by 16 bases.